This TCR beta chain was retrieved from a study of molecular identifiers for immune sequencing clone quantification. Study as a whole: Replicate runs used RNA from approximately 20,000 or 100,000 naive CD8 cells, which was split five ways into aliquots, and four of those aliquots were then sequenced.

CDR3 length: 13 residues. The germline V gene has CDR1 SNHLY and CDR2 FYNNEI. V gave up 3 bases and J gave up 5 bases, with 10 bases separating them. From the PCR reads, TCRdb called clonotypes with MiXCR, one entry per CDR3 protein. The sample has nearly 20,000 distinct CDR3 sequences, roughly 20% seen once; the top ten hold 5.5% to 7%. This clonotype was counted many times. Its target is unknown. Study conclusions and caveats: Over 97% of effector molecules, yet under 1% of naive-cell molecules, were held by clones above 20 RNA copies.

The receptor comes from a human donor in good health. Some libraries in this study had Jurkat cell RNA spiked in. Source material: naive CD8+ T cells from blood, with Jurkat cell RNA spiked in. Subset described: FACS-sorted CD8+CD4-CCR7+CD45RA+ naive T cells. The chain recombines TRBV2 with TRBJ1-1, with D possibly being TRBD1 (6 bases). CDR3 residues: CASSEGAGTEAFF. The CDR3 DNA reads as TGTGCCAGCAGTGAGGGGGCAGGGACTGAAGCTTTCTTT.